This T cell receptor (beta chain) stems from a study of blood T cell repertoires in COVID-19 (dated by TCRdb to 2020 to 2021). Looking at the study overall: Samples covering the acute and convalescent phases of COVID-19 were provided by collaborators in the United States, Italy and Spain. Deeply sampled blood TCRbeta repertoires from subjects exposed to, actively infected with, or recovered from COVID-19 were included in the dataset. The prospective study material was composed of cDNA or gDNA derived from T cells, B-cell-depleted T cells, or PBMCs. The samples were drawn from the first 160 participants of the ongoing ImmuneRACE study and from 950 to 1,500 subjects provided by 6 global collaborators. HLA class I and class II types, where available, came from metadata supplied by the sample provider rather than from assay-based typing. The repertoires were made available in a free public database intended to serve as a resource for research on the immune response to SARS-CoV-2. The sample metadata nearly always contained a de-identified subject ID, COVID-19 status, age in years and sex.

This clone was recorded once. It lacks a known antigen. Nothing much larger sits one base from this clone, and base qualities are not available. Enrolling through a virtual design, the prospective study's participants ranged in age from roughly 18 to 95 years and lived across some 22 United States geographic areas. To assign participants to cohorts, the prospective study relied on clinical history that participants themselves reported in a screening survey and a study questionnaire. For ImmuneRACE Cohort 3, a participant was defined as recovered based on two consecutive negative NP/OP PCR tests, clearance by a healthcare professional, or resolution of symptoms. In the prospective study, mobile phlebotomists collected whole blood, serum and a nasopharyngeal or oropharyngeal swab from each participant. Prospective study participants could optionally give additional blood draws and questionnaires over an approximately 2-month period. Before DNA extraction, prospective study blood samples were shipped either frozen or at room temperature.

The immunoSEQ Assay, a bias-controlled multiplex PCR, was used to amplify TCRbeta CDR3 regions from genomic DNA. As for the authors' bioinformatics: Within the assay, amplification of reference gene primers was used to estimate how many nucleated cells each sample contained. To quantify the absolute abundance of each unique TCRbeta CDR3 rearrangement, sequence reads were collapsed and filtered. For each sample, productive Simpson clonality was calculated as the square root of Simpson's diversity index over productive rearrangements. Entries here come from immuneACCESS through TCRdb and include only in-frame sequences with V and J called. Some clones fail to appear in such tables; in the studies checked, an unresolved V gene covers under half of the shortfall, and the cause of the remainder is unknown. For V, J and clone size, that table is used; D and trimming come from the DNA. The sample table contains 150,000 to 200,000 clones; only one count was recorded for around 80% of them. The ten largest clones represent more than 10% of the sample.

The study at large found these results: The amount of clinical and demographic metadata varied by source and participant and was provided uncurated.

Based on the germline V gene (reference sequence), the CDR1 and CDR2 sequences are SGHNT and YYREEE. V lost 0 bases and J lost 4 bases; the stretch between them is 19 bases long. The CDR3 holds 18 amino acids from the cysteine to the phenylalanine. Just the 54-base CDR3 DNA is kept, in frame starting at base 1. This TCR came from a man aged 50 or older who had recovered from COVID-19. The chain employs TRBV5-4 and TRBJ2-2; confidence is insufficient to name the D gene. The source material was PBMCs or T cells enriched from blood (not recorded which). CDR3 protein: CASSLALLLPTSTGELFF. The nucleotide sequence reads TGTGCCAGCAGCTTGGCTCTGCTCTTACCTACTTCCACCGGGGAGCTGTTTTTT.